A single sample gave rise to the 18 T cell receptor beta chains below, sequenced in a study of tissue T cells after allogeneic stem cell transplantation. Clones were sequenced by immunoSEQ multiplex PCR, and TCRdb holds only the in-frame ones, with some missing. The sample carries 6,500 to 10,000 clones, more than 35% recorded once. Described time point: mouse harvest day 7 after allogeneic transplant. Each mouse received 10^7 T-cell-depleted marrow cells plus 10^6 splenic CD5+ T cells by tail vein. Sequencing input: gut tissue. The receptors here all came from a female BALB/c mouse given C57BL/6 T cells with graft-versus-host disease after an allogeneic hematopoietic cell transplant.

This clone was observed a few times. Gene names and germline match the mouse. Read data end 1 residue before the CDR3 end; the end is taken from the germline J gene. Different DNA sequences within this sample yield the same CDR3. V gene TRBV26 combines with J gene TRBJ2-7; 9 nucleotides agree with TRBD2. J lost 0 bases, V lost 4 bases, and 1 base had no gene match. The CDR3 spans 14 residues. The germline CDR1 and CDR2 sequences are KGHPV and FQNQEV (reference sequence). CDR3 bases read: TGTGCCAGCAGTCCGACTGGGGGCTCCTATGAACAGTAC. Its translation is CASSPTGGSYEQY. The entire CDR3 reads CASSPTGGSYEQYF. The entire variable domain, with the rest obtained from reference TRBV26 and TRBJ2-7, is as follows: NSKVIQTPRYLVKGQGQKAKMRCIPEKGHPVVFWYQQNKNNEFKFLINFQNQEVLQQIDMTEKRFSAECPSNSPCSLEIQSSEAGDSALYLCASSPTGGSYEQYFGPGTRLTVL.

The table lists this clone with a count of one. Here the gene names and germline are mouse. The CDR3 spells CASSLGGAAEQFF. The sequenced part of the CDR3 DNA is TGTGCAAGCAGCTTAGGGGGGGCGGCTGAGCAGTTC. The gene calls are TRBV16 and TRBJ2-1; possible D gene TRBD2, 7 bases. The DNA ends 1 residue before the CDR3 does, and the rest of the CDR3 is filled in from the germline J gene. The CDR3 loop spans 13 amino acids. Germline-derived CDR1 and CDR2 are SGHSA and FRNQAP. Deletions cut 1 base from V and 7 bases from J, with 8 bases between.

Turning to this clone: These gene names are mouse names. The CDR3 is CASSPGTGGYEQYF. CDR3 DNA, as far as it was read: TGTGCCAGCAGCCCCGGGACTGGGGGTTATGAACAGTAC. This chain connects TRBV3 to TRBJ2-7; 11 nucleotides line up with TRBD2. With the read ending 1 residue before the CDR3 end, the germline J gene is used to fill in that end. V shed 5 bases, J shed 4 bases, and the junction held 4 bases outside the gene matches. CDR1 and CDR2 (germline): SNHLY, FYNGKV (reference sequence). CDR3 length: 14 amino acids.

This clone was detected only a few times. Genes here carry mouse names. The sequenced fragment ends 1 residue before the CDR3 boundary, so the rest is inferred from the germline J gene. This rearrangement joins TRBV26 to TRBJ2-7; 11 nucleotides line up with TRBD2. Trimming took 6 bases from V and 0 from J; bases not matched to a gene: 4. Germline values: CDR1 KGHPV, CDR2 FQNQEV (reference sequence). The CDR3 contains 15 residues. The part of the CDR3 DNA that was read is TGTGCCAGCAGCCCACTGGGGGGGCGCTCCTATGAACAGTAC. This translates into CASSPLGGRSYEQY. The whole CDR3 is CASSPLGGRSYEQYF.

As concerns this clone: Mouse names are used for the genes. The read finishes 1 residue shy of the CDR3 end, and the germline J gene is used to complete it. This chain joins TRBV26 and TRBJ2-2; 10 bases agree with TRBD1. From germline, CDR1 is KGHPV and CDR2 FQNQEV (reference sequence). The junction had 4 bases not matched to a gene; V was cut back by 4 bases and J by 5 bases. This CDR3 is built from 15 residues. CDR3 region: CASSPTGGRTGQLYF. The CDR3 bases that were read are TGTGCCAGCAGTCCGACAGGGGGCCGGACCGGGCAGCTCTAC.

As for this clone: Mouse germline and gene names are used. The CDR3 end falls 1 residue outside the read, so it is completed with the germline J gene. The rearrangement joins TRBV16 to TRBJ1-4, with TRBD1 as a possible D gene (5 bases). The CDR3 spans 16 residues. Trimming took off 3 bases at V and 0 bases at J, with 11 bases between the two ends. Germline assignment: CDR1 SGHSA and CDR2 FRNQAP. CDR3 loop: CASSLGRPISNERLFF. CDR3 DNA (partial): TGTGCAAGCAGCTTGGGACGGCCCATTTCCAACGAAAGATTATTT. Full variable domain (outside the CDR3, taken from reference TRBV16 and TRBJ1-4): NAGVIQTPRHKVTGKGQEATLWCEPISGHSAVFWYRQTIVQGLEFLTYFRNQAPIDDSGMPKERFSAQMPNQSHSTLKIQSTQPQDSAVYLCASSLGRPISNERLFFGHGTKLSVL.

This clone qualifies as large. Gene names are mouse gene names. The read gets to within 1 residue of the CDR3 end, and the germline J gene fills in the rest. The V and J genes are TRBV16 and TRBJ1-3; no clear D gene. In germline, CDR1 is SGHSA, CDR2 FRNQAP. CDR3 length: 14 amino acids. Trimming took 1 base from V and 0 from J, leaving 4 bases between them. CDR3 amino acids: CASSLAASGNTLYF. Incomplete CDR3 DNA: TGTGCAAGCAGCTTAGCAGCTTCTGGAAATACGCTCTAT.

This clone has a handful of counts. Each gene name is a mouse one. The read ends 1 residue early relative to the CDR3; the germline J gene fills the gap. This sequence joins TRBV3 and TRBJ1-3; D perhaps matches TRBD1 (5 bases). This CDR3 contains 15 residues. The V and J ends lost 1 base and 2 bases respectively, with 9 bases between them. Germline values: CDR1 SNHLY, CDR2 FYNGKV (reference sequence). Here the CDR3 reads CASSLVGGTGNTLYF. The sequenced CDR3 bases are TGTGCCAGCAGCTTAGTGGGGGGAACTGGAAATACGCTCTAT.

This clone is labeled medium-sized. Mouse gene names apply. The read comes to an end 1 residue before the CDR3 does, leaving the germline J gene to fill in the end. The gene calls are TRBV26 and TRBJ1-4; TRBD1 is a possible D gene (6 bases). V lost 2 bases and J 2 bases, leaving 6 bases between the germline ends. Germline V gene sequence: CDR1 KGHPV, CDR2 FQNQEV (reference sequence). This CDR3 comprises 14 residues. The chain's CDR3 is CASSLDRSNERLFF. The sequenced CDR3 bases are TGTGCCAGCAGTCTGGACAGGTCCAACGAAAGATTATTT.

A few counts support this clone. Mouse names are used for the genes. The observed sequence ends 1 residue before the CDR3 terminus, with the missing tail filled in from the germline J gene. V and J are TRBV26 and TRBJ1-2, with D unclear. Trimming pared 3 bases from V and 1 base from J, leaving 9 bases between. The CDR3 spans 14 residues. CDR1 KGHPV and CDR2 FQNQEV come from the germline V gene (reference sequence). CDR3 region: CASSLGRKNSDYTF. CDR3 bases read: TGTGCCAGCAGTCTAGGCAGAAAAAACTCCGACTACACC.

Points on this clone: The genes and germline here are from mouse. The read ends 1 residue early relative to the CDR3; the germline J gene fills the gap. V is TRBV12-2 and J is TRBJ1-2, with D hard to call. CDR1 is SGHLS and CDR2 is HYDKME in the germline V gene. The CDR3 is 13 residues long. Trimming removed 2 bases at V and 0 bases at J, with 6 bases between. CDR3 protein: CASSPRANSDYTF. The DNA read from the CDR3 is TGTGCCAGCTCTCCCAGAGCAAACTCCGACTACACC.

Points on this clone: Any gene name here is a mouse gene name. The read finishes 1 residue shy of the CDR3 end, and the germline J gene is used to complete it. J is TRBJ1-1 and V is TRBV26; 7 bases map to TRBD1. The CDR3 consists of 13 residues. V was clipped by 4 bases and J by 1 base; unmatched bases: 0. Germline loops: CDR1 KGHPV, CDR2 FQNQEV (reference sequence). CDR3 protein: CASSHRGNTEVFF. CDR3 DNA, as far as it was read: TGTGCCAGCAGTCACAGGGGAAACACAGAAGTCTTC.

Details on this clone: The genes and germline here are from mouse. The read finishes 1 residue shy of the CDR3 end, and the germline J gene is used to complete it. The chain joins TRBV26 to TRBJ2-1, with D perhaps matching TRBD1 (5 bases). Germline V CDR1 and CDR2: KGHPV, FQNQEV (reference sequence). V was pared by 3 bases and J by 5 bases, with 8 bases between. CDR3 length: 13 residues. The DNA read from the CDR3 is TGTGCCAGCAGTCTAGGCAGGGATGCTGAGCAGTTC. Translating it yields CASSLGRDAEQF. The full CDR3 reads CASSLGRDAEQFF.

This clone occurred a few times. The genes are named according to mouse. The missing CDR3 end, 1 residue past where the read stops, is filled in from the germline J gene. The V call is TRBV26, the J call TRBJ2-2; TRBD2 matches 12 bases. Looked up from germline, CDR1 is KGHPV and CDR2 is FQNQEV (reference sequence). The J segment lost 6 bases and the V segment lost 4 bases, leaving 3 bases of the junction unmatched. The CDR3 runs to 15 residues. The CDR3 loop is CASSPGTGGSGQLYF. The part of the CDR3 DNA that was read is TGTGCCAGCAGTCCCGGGACTGGGGGGTCCGGGCAGCTCTAC.

As concerns this clone: Any gene name here is a mouse gene name. Incomplete CDR3 DNA: TGTGCCAGCAGTCTGACTGGGGGGGGAGGTGAACAGTAC. Residues: CASSLTGGGGEQY. The entire CDR3 reads CASSLTGGGGEQYF. V gene TRBV26 combines with J gene TRBJ2-7; TRBD2 matches at 10 bases. The DNA ends 1 residue before the CDR3 does, and the rest of the CDR3 is filled in from the germline J gene. The germline CDR1 and CDR2 sequences are KGHPV and FQNQEV (reference sequence). The CDR3 contains 14 residues. The V and J ends lost 2 bases and 6 bases, in that order; junction bases with no gene match: 4.

Comments on this clone: Gene names and germline refer to mouse. Additional DNA sequences in this sample encode the identical CDR3. The CDR3 loop is CASSLGGNTGQLYF. CDR3 DNA, as far as it was read: TGTGCCAGCAGCTTAGGGGGGAACACCGGGCAGCTCTAC. The chain employs TRBV3 and TRBJ2-2; D may match TRBD1 or TRBD2 (5 bases each). From the germline J gene comes the end of the CDR3, since the read stops 1 residue before it. This CDR3 has 14 residues. In germline, CDR1 is SNHLY, CDR2 FYNGKV (reference sequence). The ends were cut back, 1 base at V and 2 bases at J, with 5 bases in the middle.

This clone occurred a few times. The gene names given are mouse names. The CDR3 extends 1 residue past the end of the read, so its final part is completed from the germline J gene. The V call is TRBV3, the J call TRBJ2-7; 8 nucleotides agree with TRBD1. This CDR3 region has 14 residues. V trimming: 3 bases; J trimming: 1 base; junction bases outside the gene matches: 2. CDR1 SNHLY and CDR2 FYNGKV come from the germline V gene (reference sequence). The CDR3 sequence is CASSFRQGSYEQYF. Incomplete CDR3 DNA: TGTGCCAGCAGCTTCCGACAGGGGTCCTATGAACAGTAC.

As regards this clone: Gene names refer to mouse genes. Coverage ceases 1 residue before the CDR3 finishes, and the germline J gene fills in the end. The chain couples TRBV15 to TRBJ2-4; D is unresolved. The CDR3 extends over 13 amino acids. CDR1 is SGHND, CDR2 FRSKSL, per germline. Trimming removed 6 bases from V and 0 bases from J, with 7 bases in between. Here the CDR3 reads CASRLSSQNTLYF. CDR3 DNA, as far as it was read: TGTGCCAGCAGACTCAGTAGTCAAAACACCTTGTAC.